These T cell receptor beta chains were read from a single sample in a study of T cell responses to AZD1222 COVID-19 vaccine. Clones were sequenced by immunoSEQ multiplex PCR, and TCRdb holds only the in-frame ones, with some missing. The sample shows 90,000 to 110,000 clones, nearly 90% of them seen only once. The specimen was peripheral blood, collected on day 0 of MenACWY control vaccination. Receptors were obtained from an adult in good health. The CDR3 runs from the conserved cysteine through the conserved F or W. The D gene is left open where the match is weak. Some rows mark clone size as missing; the rest say once, few, many or name a class of expanded clone.

TRBV7-6,-,TRBD1,TRBJ1-1,13,CASSPDRVREAFF,TGTGCCAGCAGCCCCGACAGGGTTCGGGAAGCTTTCTTT
TRBV7-2,-,TRBD2,TRBJ2-5,15,CASSRVLAGADTQYF,TGTGCCAGCAGCCGCGTACTAGCGGGGGCCGATACCCAGTACTTC
TRBV7-3,-,TRBD2,TRBJ2-1,16,CASSSTSGRVRNEQFF,TGTGCCAGCAGCTCGACTAGCGGGAGGGTACGGAATGAGCAGTTCTTC
TRBV7-9,-,TRBD1,TRBJ1-2,15,CASSFAGTGGSGYTF,TGTGCCAGCAGCTTTGCCGGGACAGGGGGTAGCGGCTACACCTTC
TRBV6-1,-,-,TRBJ2-5,15,CASSDGQLMWETQYF,TGTGCCAGCAGTGACGGACAGCTGATGTGGGAGACCCAGTACTTC
TRBV19,few,TRBD1,TRBJ1-1,15,CASSIGGTGGVEAFF,TGTGCCAGTAGTATCGGGGGTACAGGGGGTGTTGAAGCTTTCTTT
TRBV11-3,-,-,TRBJ2-4,13,CASSLDRRNIQYF,TGTGCCAGCAGCTTAGATCGGCGTAACATTCAGTACTTC
TRBV12-3/TRBV12-4,-,-,TRBJ2-7,12,CASSIAGFEQYF,TGTGCCAGCAGTATTGCTGGGTTTGAGCAGTACTTC
TRBV6-1,-,-,TRBJ2-7,15,CASSEAGRTRYEQYF,TGTGCCAGCAGTGAAGCAGGGCGGACCCGGTACGAGCAGTACTTC
TRBV7-8,-,TRBD1,TRBJ2-2,18,CASSFRGRQGIGTGELFF,TGTGCCAGCAGCTTCCGGGGTAGACAGGGAATAGGCACCGGGGAGCTGTTTTTT
TRBV4-2,-,-,TRBJ2-7,17,CASSQDEGAGVSYEQYF,TGTGCCAGCAGCCAAGATGAAGGGGCAGGGGTCTCCTACGAGCAGTACTTC
TRBV5-1,-,TRBD1,TRBJ2-2,16,CASSLRDSGNTGELFF,TGCGCCAGCAGCTTGAGGGACAGTGGGAACACCGGGGAGCTGTTTTTT
TRBV11-3,few,-,TRBJ2-3,12,CASSPGADTQYF,TGTGCCAGCAGCCCCGGGGCAGATACGCAGTATTTT
TRBV5-8,-,TRBD1,TRBJ1-1,16,CASSRVTGRGGTEAFF,TGTGCCAGCAGCCGAGTGACAGGGCGGGGTGGCACTGAAGCTTTCTTT
TRBV7-9,-,-,TRBJ2-3,14,CASSSEGQSDTQYF,TGTGCCAGCAGCTCCGAAGGACAGTCAGATACGCAGTATTTT
TRBV5-1,-,-,TRBJ1-4,14,CASRLQGENEKLFF,TGCGCCAGCAGATTACAGGGCGAGAATGAAAAACTGTTTTTT
TRBV4-2,-,-,TRBJ2-2,14,CASSPNKGAGELFF,TGTGCCAGCAGCCCAAATAAAGGAGCCGGGGAGCTGTTTTTT
TRBV25-1,once,-,TRBJ2-7,13,CASGRLDSYEQYF,TGTGCCAGCGGTCGTCTGGACTCCTACGAGCAGTACTTC
TRBV19,-,-,TRBJ1-1,15,CASSTHQGLVTEAFF,TGTGCCAGTAGTACCCATCAGGGGCTGGTCACTGAAGCTTTCTTT
TRBV7-9,-,-,TRBJ1-5,13,CASSPPGGQPQHF,TGTGCCAGCAGCCCGCCTGGGGGCCAGCCCCAGCATTTT
TRBV15,-,-,TRBJ1-1,15,CATSRGEGVSPEAFF,TGTGCCACCAGCAGAGGAGAGGGCGTCAGTCCTGAAGCTTTCTTT
TRBV30,-,TRBD1,TRBJ1-3,18,CAWSVLGTGAYTGNTIYF,TGTGCCTGGAGTGTGTTAGGGACAGGGGCTTATACTGGAAACACCATATATTTT
TRBV9,-,TRBD2,TRBJ2-1,15,CASSLGTSGSYEQFF,TGTGCCAGCAGCCTCGGGACTAGCGGGAGCTATGAGCAGTTCTTC
TRBV12-3/TRBV12-4,once,-,TRBJ1-4,13,CASSFREREKLFF,TGTGCCAGCAGTTTTAGGGAGAGGGAAAAACTGTTTTTT
TRBV6-1,-,TRBD1,TRBJ1-2,16,CASSESEGQAIDGYTF,TGTGCCAGCAGTGAATCCGAGGGACAGGCGATCGATGGCTACACCTTC
TRBV7-2,-,-,TRBJ1-1,13,CASSGRGDTEAFF,TGTGCCAGCAGCGGCAGGGGCGATACTGAAGCTTTCTTT
TRBV10-3,-,-,TRBJ1-1,14,CAISSGNMNTEAFF,TGTGCCATCAGCTCAGGGAACATGAACACTGAAGCTTTCTTT
TRBV11-1,-,-,TRBJ2-7,13,CASSLRAPREQYF,TGTGCCAGCAGCTTGAGGGCCCCTAGGGAGCAGTACTTC
TRBV28,-,TRBD1,TRBJ1-5,15,CASVGTAVSNQPQHF,TGTGCCAGCGTCGGGACAGCCGTTAGCAATCAGCCCCAGCATTTT
TRBV7-2,-,-,TRBJ1-1,14,CASSLASRNTEAFF,TGTGCCAGCAGCTTGGCGAGCAGGAACACTGAAGCTTTCTTT
TRBV28,-,-,TRBJ2-5,15,CASSLYIRGQETQYF,TGTGCCAGCAGTTTATATATCCGGGGACAAGAGACCCAGTACTTC
TRBV7-6,-,-,TRBJ2-2,11,CASSHTGELFF,TGTGCCAGCAGCCACACCGGGGAGCTGTTTTTT
TRBV20-1,-,-,TRBJ1-6,13,CSASTGYNSPLHF,TGCAGTGCTAGTACGGGCTATAATTCACCCCTCCACTTT
TRBV5-4,-,-,TRBJ1-4,11,CASNRDEKLFF,TGTGCCAGCAATCGCGATGAAAAACTGTTTTTT
TRBV11-2,-,TRBD2,TRBJ2-1,15,CASIVGTSSYNEQFF,TGTGCCAGCATTGTTGGGACTAGCAGTTACAATGAGCAGTTCTTC
TRBV5-1,-,TRBD1,TRBJ1-2,17,CASSHIGTGRRNYGYTF,TGCGCCAGCAGCCACATCGGGACAGGGAGACGGAACTATGGCTACACCTTC
TRBV16,-,-,TRBJ2-5,11,CASSYQETQYF,TGTGCCAGCAGCTACCAAGAGACCCAGTACTTC
TRBV12-3/TRBV12-4,-,-,TRBJ2-5,12,CASSPPLMTQYF,TGTGCCAGCAGCCCACCACTAATGACCCAGTACTTC
TRBV7-9,once,-,TRBJ1-2,15,CASSQARTRNYGYTF,TGTGCCAGCAGCCAAGCCCGGACGAGGAACTATGGCTACACCTTC
TRBV30,-,TRBD2,TRBJ2-3,14,CAWSLGGTTDTQYF,TGTGCCTGGAGTCTCGGGGGGACCACAGATACGCAGTATTTT
TRBV7-2,-,TRBD2,TRBJ2-7,15,CASSPREGRSYEQYF,TGTGCCAGCAGTCCCCGGGAGGGCCGCTCCTACGAGCAGTACTTC
TRBV9,-,-,TRBJ2-1,16,CASSVGGGGSYNEQFF,TGTGCCAGCAGCGTAGGGGGAGGCGGTTCCTACAATGAGCAGTTCTTC
TRBV20-1,-,-,TRBJ2-1,11,CSAVGHHEQFF,TGCAGTGCTGTAGGCCATCATGAGCAGTTCTTC